These 10 T cell receptor beta chains originate from one sample sequenced in a study of blood T cell repertoires in COVID-19 (dated by TCRdb to the early 2020s). Libraries were built with the immunoSEQ multiplex PCR assay. The table was pulled from immuneACCESS by TCRdb, which kept in-frame rearrangements only. Such tables lose some clones; where checked, under half of the loss comes from unresolved V genes, and the rest has no known cause. This sample has 190,000 or so clones in its table, and around 84% of those were observed once. The ten top clones hold roughly 2.5% of the sample. The sequenced sample was peripheral blood. Receptor source: a man aged 40-49 years with active or convalescent COVID-19.

The table lists this clone with a few counts. The chain joins TRBV28 to TRBJ2-7; the D is unclear. The CDR3 is made up of 13 amino acids. V lost 2 bases and J lost 4, with 9 bases in between. Germline-derived CDR1 and CDR2 are MDHEN and SYDVKM. The CDR3 protein is CASSLAVPYEQYF. The DNA for the CDR3 is TGTGCCAGCAGTTTAGCGGTTCCTTACGAGCAGTACTTC.

Written as DNA, the CDR3 is TGTGCCAGCACAGTGACGGGGAACTATGGCTACACCTTC. It specifies CASTVTGNYGYTF. The J gene is TRBJ1-2, the V gene TRBV12-3 or TRBV12-4, with D unclear. Between the trimmed V and J ends, which lost 7 bases and 2 bases, there was a span of 11 bases. This CDR3 is 13 amino acids long.

The table lists this clone with a few counts. This chain connects TRBV20-1 to TRBJ1-6, with no clear D. Germline V gene lookup returns CDR1 DFQATT and CDR2 SNEGSKA (reference sequence). Trimming took off 3 bases at V and 7 bases at J, with 7 bases between the two ends. The CDR3 has 12 amino acids. The CDR3 protein is CSASYRNSPLHF. In DNA, the CDR3 is TGCAGTGCTAGTTACCGGAATTCACCCCTCCACTTT.

The V and J genes are TRBV7-2 and TRBJ1-2; D unresolved. This CDR3 has 13 residues. Germline V gene data show CDR1 as SGHTA and CDR2 as FQGNSA. The V and J ends lost 5 bases and 1 base respectively, with 8 bases between them. CDR3 nucleotide sequence: TGTGCCAGCAGCCCGGGGAGTAACTATGGCTACACCTTC. Translated: CASSPGSNYGYTF.

The chain's CDR3 is CATSRDLPPGGETQYF. CDR3 sequence (DNA): TGTGCCACCAGCAGAGATCTCCCTCCAGGAGGGGAGACCCAGTACTTC. This sequence joins TRBV15 and TRBJ2-5; tentatively, D is TRBD2 (6 bases). CDR1 and CDR2 from the germline V gene are LNHNV and YYDKDF (reference sequence). The ends were cut back, 0 bases at V and 5 bases at J, with 16 bases in the middle. This CDR3 region has 16 residues.

The chain employs TRBV2 and TRBJ2-4; TRBD2 matches 7 bases. Trimming removed 5 bases from V and 3 bases from J; junction bases left unmatched: 4. The CDR3 is 14 amino acids. In germline, CDR1 is SNHLY, CDR2 FYNNEI. This chain's CDR3 is CASSRSGNKNIQYF. The CDR3 nucleotides are TGTGCCAGCAGTCGAAGCGGGAACAAAAACATTCAGTACTTC.

This clone was counted only a few times. J is TRBJ2-7 and V is TRBV9; 7 nucleotides line up with TRBD1. This CDR3 contains 17 residues. CDR1 and CDR2 (germline): SGDLS, YYNGEE. V was clipped by 0 bases and J by 3 bases; unmatched bases: 12. As DNA, the CDR3 is TGTGCCAGCAGCGTAGAGGATTCGGGGACAGCTGACTACGAGCAGTACTTC. It encodes CASSVEDSGTADYEQYF.

This chain links TRBV4-1 with TRBJ2-7, with 7 bases identical to TRBD2. Germline CDR1 and CDR2: MGHRA and YSYEKL. After removal of 3 bases from V and 5 bases from J, the junction contained 10 bases not matched to a gene. The CDR3 length is 15 residues. The chain's CDR3 is CASSQAGTTFHEQYF. In DNA form, the CDR3 reads TGCGCCAGCAGCCAGGCCGGGACTACCTTCCACGAGCAGTACTTC.

V is TRBV19 and J is TRBJ1-3; D unresolved. V was shortened by 3 bases and J by 0 bases, with 9 bases between the two germline ends. This CDR3 contains 15 residues. In germline, CDR1 is LNHDA, CDR2 SQIVND (reference sequence). The CDR3 loop is CASSILQASGNTIYF. For the CDR3, the DNA is TGTGCCAGTAGTATCCTGCAGGCCTCTGGAAACACCATATATTTT.

V gene TRBV7-9 combines with J gene TRBJ1-1; 7 bases agree with TRBD1. V was clipped by 5 bases and J by 6 bases; unmatched bases: 12. CDR1 and CDR2 (germline): SEHNR, FQNEAQ (reference sequence). This CDR3 contains 15 residues. The chain's CDR3 is CASSPNPSQGAEAFF. For the CDR3, the DNA is TGTGCCAGCAGCCCGAATCCCTCGCAGGGGGCTGAAGCTTTCTTT.